The next 26 T cell receptor beta chains were all read from a single sample in a study of T cell responses to AZD1222 COVID-19 vaccine. The repertoire was sequenced with immunoSEQ multiplex PCR; TCRdb's copy has only in-frame clones and lacks some. The sample contains about 150,000 clones, roughly 92% of which appear only once. The sample in question was peripheral blood, obtained 28 days after the second AZD1222 dose. The receptor source for this set is an adult who received the AZD1222 COVID-19 vaccine.

V is TRBV7-3 and J is TRBJ2-3, with 10 bases fitting TRBD1. Germline CDR1 reads SGHTA; CDR2 reads FQGTGA. Losses at the gene ends were 0 bases for V and 4 bases for J; bases not matched to a gene: 4. The CDR3 extends over 16 amino acids. This CDR3 is CASSLTRDRGADTQYF. Written as DNA, the CDR3 is TGTGCCAGCAGCTTAACCCGGGACAGGGGAGCAGATACGCAGTATTTT.

This rearrangement joins TRBV29-1 to TRBJ1-2, with TRBD1 matching over 9 bases. Germline-derived CDR1 and CDR2 are SQVTM and ANQGSEA. After removal of 6 bases from V and 6 bases from J, the junction contained 5 bases not matched to a gene. The CDR3 consists of 12 residues. Here the CDR3 DNA reads TGCAGCGTCCGGGACAGGGAAGATGGCTACACCTTC. Its protein product is CSVRDREDGYTF.

The V and J genes are TRBV6-8 and TRBJ2-7, with a possible D match to TRBD2 (7 bases). The CDR3 length is 16 residues. The V and J ends lost 2 bases and 6 bases respectively, with 20 bases between them. The germline gives CDR1 MNHGY, CDR2 SAAAGT. The CDR3 region has the DNA TGTGCCAGCAGTTACCGGGGGGCCTTCATATCGGGCGAGCAGTACTTC. Amino acid sequence: CASSYRGAFISGEQYF.

This chain uses TRBV28 with TRBJ1-4; possible D gene TRBD1, 5 bases. With 7 bases removed from V and 8 bases from J, the gap between germline ends came to 20 bases. CDR1 MDHEN and CDR2 SYDVKM come from the germline V gene. There are 15 residues in the CDR3. CDR3 residues: CASTEIQGITEKLFF. The CDR3 bases are TGTGCCAGCACCGAGATCCAGGGAATTACGGAAAAACTGTTTTTT.

The rearrangement links TRBV7-2 to TRBJ2-5; D is unclear. The CDR3 totals 11 residues. Germline V gives CDR1 SGHTA, CDR2 FQGNSA. Trimming cost V 3 bases and J 5 bases, with 4 bases left between them. Here the CDR3 DNA reads TGTGCCAGCAGCTTCGCTGAGACCCAGTACTTC. Its protein is CASSFAETQYF.

This chain uses TRBV19 with TRBJ2-7, with D possibly being TRBD1 (5 bases). V was pared by 4 bases and J by 1 base, with 14 bases between. CDR3 length: 15 amino acids. From germline, CDR1 is LNHDA and CDR2 SQIVND (reference sequence). The CDR3 sequence is CASSSQGASSYEQYF. The DNA for the CDR3 is TGTGCCAGTAGTAGCCAGGGTGCGTCATCCTACGAGCAGTACTTC. Full variable domain (rest looked up from reference TRBV19 and TRBJ2-7): DGGITQSPKYLFRKEGQNVTLSCEQNLNHDAMYWYRQDPGQGLRLIYYSQIVNDFQKGDIAEGYSVSREKKESFPLTVTSAQKNPTAFYLCASSSQGASSYEQYFGPGTRLTVT.

The rearrangement links TRBV6-5 to TRBJ1-1; no definite D call. V lost 8 bases, J lost 1 base, and 11 bases lay in between. Germline loops: CDR1 MNHEY, CDR2 SVGAGI. This CDR3 has 13 residues. CDR3 sequence reads: CASEGWANTEAFF. Here the CDR3 DNA reads TGTGCCAGCGAAGGGTGGGCGAACACTGAAGCTTTCTTT.

The CDR3 region has the DNA TGTGCCAGCAGCCAAGTACAGGGTAGTGAAAAACTGTTTTTT. Its translation: CASSQVQGSEKLFF. This chain links TRBV3-1 (or the pseudogene TRBV3-2) with TRBJ1-4; a possible D gene is TRBD1 (6 bases). Per the germline V gene, CDR1 is LGHDT and CDR2 is YNNKEL (reference sequence). V lost 1 base and J 7 bases, leaving 10 bases between the germline ends. This CDR3 has 14 amino acids.

This clone was seen a single time. This chain links TRBV6-5 with TRBJ1-2; tentatively, D is TRBD1 (5 bases). The V end was cut by 2 bases, the J end by 7 bases, with 14 bases between. The germline V gene has CDR1 MNHEY and CDR2 SVGAGI. CDR3 length equals 14 residues. CDR3 DNA: TGTGCCAGCAGTTACCGGCGGGGCCGGGGTGGCTACACCTTC. Translated, it gives CASSYRRGRGGYTF.

V and J are TRBV29-1 and TRBJ2-7; 7 bases are shared with TRBD1. The V gene end was trimmed by 7 bases and the J gene end by 2 bases; junction bases not matched to a gene: 11. Germline CDR1 SQVTM, CDR2 ANQGSEA. This CDR3 spans 14 amino acids. As DNA, the CDR3 is TGCAGCGCGGGACAGTCCGGGCCCCCCTACGAGCAGTACTTC. Translated: CSAGQSGPPYEQYF.

This rearrangement joins TRBV14 to TRBJ1-2, with 9 bases aligning to TRBD1. The CDR3 consists of 15 residues. The trim removed 4 bases at V and 6 bases at J, leaving 9 bases unmatched. The germline CDR1 and CDR2 sequences are SGHDN and FVKESK. Here the CDR3 reads CASSLYRTGVNGYTF. CDR3 nucleotide sequence: TGTGCCAGCAGCCTATACCGGACAGGGGTAAATGGCTACACCTTC. Variable domain in full (rest from reference TRBV14 and TRBJ1-2): EAGVTQFPSHSVIEKGQTVTLRCDPISGHDNLYWYRRVMGKEIKFLLHFVKESKQDESGMPNNRFLAERTGGTYSTLKVQPAELEDSGVYFCASSLYRTGVNGYTFGSGTRLTVV.

This clone was seen just once. This rearrangement joins TRBV29-1 to TRBJ1-1; D call uncertain. Trimming removed 4 bases from V and 2 bases from J, with 8 bases in between. This CDR3 contains 12 residues. CDR1 and CDR2 (germline): SQVTM, ANQGSEA. CDR3 sequence reads: CSVVQFNTEAFF. CDR3 bases: TGCAGCGTTGTACAATTTAACACTGAAGCTTTCTTT.

The CDR3 DNA follows: TGTGCCAGCAGCTACGCCGGGATTAAAAACAATGAGCAGTTCTTC. Translating gives CASSYAGIKNNEQFF. The chain is built from TRBV7-6 and TRBJ2-1; tentative D call: TRBD2 (5 bases). Trimming cost V 4 bases and J 5 bases, with 15 bases left between them. The V gene's germline CDR1 is SGHVS and CDR2 FNYEAQ. The length of the CDR3 is 15 residues.

The chain is built from TRBV10-3 and TRBJ2-2, with 7 positions matching TRBD1. The CDR3 loop spans 17 amino acids. V lost 3 bases and J lost 2; bases outside the gene matches: 9. Germline CDR1 and CDR2: ENHRY and SYGVKD. DNA for the CDR3: TGTGCCATCAGTGATGTAGGGGGCAGGACAAACACCGGGGAGCTGTTTTTT. The encoded protein is CAISDVGGRTNTGELFF.

This sequence joins TRBV15 and TRBJ2-6; D perhaps matches TRBD1 (5 bases). The germline gives CDR1 LNHNV, CDR2 YYDKDF (reference sequence). This CDR3 region has 14 residues. The DNA for the CDR3 is TGTGCTACAGGTCGCGGCTCTGGGGCCAACGTCCTGACTTTC. Translating gives CATGRGSGANVLTF.

The chain recombines TRBV27 with TRBJ1-2; TRBD1 matches 7 bases. V was clipped by 5 bases and J by 0 bases; unmatched bases: 6. This CDR3 has 15 amino acids. Looked up from germline, CDR1 is MNHEY and CDR2 is SMNVEV (reference sequence). Written as DNA, the CDR3 is TGTGCCAGCAGTAGAGGACAGGTACCTAACTATGGCTACACCTTC. As protein: CASSRGQVPNYGYTF.

The V call is TRBV9, the J call TRBJ2-3, with D maybe TRBD1 (6 bases). Trimming pared 0 bases from V and 4 bases from J, leaving 12 bases between. The CDR3 has 15 amino acids. Germline V gene lookup returns CDR1 SGDLS and CDR2 YYNGEE. The CDR3 DNA reads TGTGCCAGCAGCGTAGCTACAGGGATCGCAGATACGCAGTATTTT. Translating gives CASSVATGIADTQYF.

The chain uses TRBV19 and TRBJ2-1; TRBD2 agrees at 13 bases. CDR3 length: 17 amino acids. In germline, CDR1 is LNHDA, CDR2 SQIVND (reference sequence). The V and J ends lost 1 base and 5 bases, in that order; junction bases with no gene match: 5. CDR3: CASSIGLGLAGNNEQFF. The CDR3 DNA reads TGTGCCAGTAGTATAGGATTGGGACTAGCGGGAAACAATGAGCAGTTCTTC.

The chain recombines TRBV27 with TRBJ1-1; TRBD1 agrees at 7 bases. V gave up 5 bases and J gave up 3 bases; unmatched junction bases: 6. The germline gives CDR1 MNHEY, CDR2 SMNVEV (reference sequence). The CDR3 consists of 14 residues. The CDR3 sequence is CASSVKRGHTEAFF. In DNA, the CDR3 is TGTGCCAGCAGTGTCAAGAGGGGGCACACTGAAGCTTTCTTT.

The chain uses TRBV6-2 or TRBV6-3 and TRBJ2-2; D remains unclear. CDR1 and CDR2 (germline): MNHEY, SVGEGT. Trimming shortened V by 2 bases and J by 4 bases, and 11 bases separated the two germline ends. There are 15 residues in the CDR3. The CDR3 reads CASSYLLSSTGELFF. The CDR3 DNA reads as TGTGCCAGCAGTTACCTACTTTCCTCCACCGGGGAGCTGTTTTTT.

V is TRBV7-6 and J is TRBJ2-5; 9 bases map to TRBD1. The V gene end was trimmed by 2 bases and the J gene end by 9 bases; junction bases not matched to a gene: 7. Germline CDR1 reads SGHVS; CDR2 reads FNYEAQ. This CDR3 comprises 14 residues. CDR3: CASSLLGQGLAQYF. In DNA, the CDR3 is TGTGCCAGCAGCTTATTGGGACAGGGTTTGGCCCAGTACTTC.

The V and J genes are TRBV24-1 and TRBJ1-1; tentative D call: TRBD1 (5 bases). The germline V gene has CDR1 KGHDR and CDR2 SFDVKD. Trimming took 8 bases from V and 3 from J, leaving 12 bases between them. The CDR3 is 13 residues long. CDR3 protein: CATNPATDTEAFF. The CDR3 region has the DNA TGTGCCACCAACCCCGCGACAGACACTGAAGCTTTCTTT.

The CDR3 DNA reads as TGCGCCAGCAGCTCGAATCCAGGGCCTGGAGCCGGGGAGCTGTTTTTT. This translates into CASSSNPGPGAGELFF. This chain links TRBV5-1 with TRBJ2-2; maybe TRBD1 (5 bases). V gave up 3 bases and J gave up 6 bases, with 18 bases separating them. This CDR3 comprises 16 residues. Germline V CDR1 and CDR2: SGHRS, YFSETQ.

V and J are TRBV25-1 and TRBJ1-1, with D tentatively TRBD1 (5 bases). Trimming left V 7 bases short and J 1 base short, with 13 bases between. The CDR3 has 14 residues. Germline-derived CDR1 and CDR2 are MGHDK and SYGVNS. CDR3 bases: TGTGCCAGCATCACCGGGACTCCGAACACTGAAGCTTTCTTT. It translates to CASITGTPNTEAFF.

The chain has TRBV28 and TRBJ1-4, with 9 bases fitting TRBD1. The germline CDR1 and CDR2 sequences are MDHEN and SYDVKM. V trimming: 4 bases; J trimming: 4 bases; junction bases outside the gene matches: 4. The CDR3 length is 15 residues. The CDR3 nucleotides read TGTGCCAGCAGTTCCCAGACAGGGGGTAATGAAAAACTGTTTTTT. Translated: CASSSQTGGNEKLFF.

This chain connects TRBV5-1 to TRBJ1-1; a possible D gene is TRBD1 (5 bases). Germline CDR1 and CDR2: SGHRS and YFSETQ. V was pared by 3 bases and J by 4 bases, with 13 bases between. CDR3 length: 14 amino acids. CDR3 DNA sequence: TGCGCCAGCAGCTCAACTACCGGGGGCACTGAAGCTTTCTTT. Translating gives CASSSTTGGTEAFF.